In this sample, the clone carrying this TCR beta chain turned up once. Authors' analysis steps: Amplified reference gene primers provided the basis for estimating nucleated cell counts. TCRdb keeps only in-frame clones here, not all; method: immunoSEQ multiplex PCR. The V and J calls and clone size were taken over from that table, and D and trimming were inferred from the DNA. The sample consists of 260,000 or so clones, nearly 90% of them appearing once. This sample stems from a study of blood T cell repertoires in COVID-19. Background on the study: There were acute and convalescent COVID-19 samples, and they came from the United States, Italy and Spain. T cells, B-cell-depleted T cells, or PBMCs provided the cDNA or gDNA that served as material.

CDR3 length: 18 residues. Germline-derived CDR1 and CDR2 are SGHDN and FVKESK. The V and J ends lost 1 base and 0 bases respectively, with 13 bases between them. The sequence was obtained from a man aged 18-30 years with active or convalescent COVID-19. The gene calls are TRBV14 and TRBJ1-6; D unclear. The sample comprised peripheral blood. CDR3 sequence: CASSQAPLLSSYNSPLHF. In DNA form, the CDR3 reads TGTGCCAGCAGCCAAGCGCCGCTGCTGAGCTCCTATAATTCACCCCTCCACTTT. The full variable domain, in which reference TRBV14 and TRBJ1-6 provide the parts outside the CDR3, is EAGVTQFPSHSVIEKGQTVTLRCDPISGHDNLYWYRRVMGKEIKFLLHFVKESKQDESGMPNNRFLAERTGGTYSTLKVQPAELEDSGVYFCASSQAPLLSSYNSPLHFGNGTRLTVT.